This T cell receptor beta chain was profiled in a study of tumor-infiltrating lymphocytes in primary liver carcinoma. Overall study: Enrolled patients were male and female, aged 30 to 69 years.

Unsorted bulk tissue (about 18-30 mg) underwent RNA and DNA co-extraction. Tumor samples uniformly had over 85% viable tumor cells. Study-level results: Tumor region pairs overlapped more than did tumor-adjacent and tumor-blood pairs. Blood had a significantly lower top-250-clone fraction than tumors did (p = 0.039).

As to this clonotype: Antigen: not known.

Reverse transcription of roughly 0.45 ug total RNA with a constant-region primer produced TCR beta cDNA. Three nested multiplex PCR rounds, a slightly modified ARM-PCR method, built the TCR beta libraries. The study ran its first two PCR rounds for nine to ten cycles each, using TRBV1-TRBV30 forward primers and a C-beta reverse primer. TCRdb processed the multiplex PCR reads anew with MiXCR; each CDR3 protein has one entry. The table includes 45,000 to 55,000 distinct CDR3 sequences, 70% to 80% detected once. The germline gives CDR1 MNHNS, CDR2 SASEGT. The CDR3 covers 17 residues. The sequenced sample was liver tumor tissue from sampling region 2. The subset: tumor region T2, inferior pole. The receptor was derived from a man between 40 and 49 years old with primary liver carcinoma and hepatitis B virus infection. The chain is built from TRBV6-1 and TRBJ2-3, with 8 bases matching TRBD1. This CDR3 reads CTISAGQGIARTDTQYF. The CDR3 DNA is TGTACCATCAGTGCCGGACAGGGAATAGCAAGGACAGATACGCAGTATTTT.